The clone carrying this T cell receptor (beta chain) was counted at least ten times. Its antigen is not identified. With a J-beta primer mix and a sample-barcoded 5' primer, a second PCR ran about 6 to 11 cycles. At least 2.5 million CDR3-containing paired-end reads were obtained per sample. In TCRdb, the 5' RACE reads were re-called with MiXCR into one record per CDR3 protein. The sample lists about 620,000 distinct CDR3 sequences, approximately 52% occurring once. This record comes from a study of blood T cells in healthy people across ages. General study points: Long-lived donors exceeded aged donors in naive CD4+ cells and diversity.

The sample consisted of blood. The source is an elderly woman in good health.

The CDR3 region has the DNA TGCAGTGCGAGCCCGGCTAGCGGGAGCAACTACGAGCAGTACTTC. Encoded protein: CSASPASGSNYEQYF. This chain uses TRBV20-1 with TRBJ2-7; 10 bases fit TRBD2. The CDR3 has 15 residues. Losses at the gene ends were 6 bases for V and 3 bases for J; bases not matched to a gene: 11. Germline lookup yields CDR1 DFQATT and CDR2 SNEGSKA (reference sequence).